This T cell receptor beta chain was captured by sequencing in a study of shared clonotypes between healthy human individuals. The study's findings and limits: Naive subsets generally exceeded memory subsets in estimated richness.

Libraries were prepared by immunoSEQ multiplex PCR; TCRdb keeps only in-frame clonotypes and omits some of them. The sample yields over a million clones, 70% to 80% seen once. The V gene end was trimmed by 2 bases and the J gene end by 4 bases; junction bases not matched to a gene: 7. Looked up from germline, CDR1 is SGHAT and CDR2 is FQNNGV. The CDR3 is made up of 16 amino acids. Details on this clone: The antigen is not known.

Material: memory CD4+ T cells sorted from blood. Subset reported: CD45RA-negative fraction. The TCR sequence derives from a man between 18 and 35 years old in good health. V is TRBV11-2 and J is TRBJ2-5, with 10 bases lining up with TRBD2. The CDR3, as DNA: TGTGCCAGCAGCTTATATCCAGCGGGGGGGCCAGAGACCCAGTACTTC. Translated: CASSLYPAGGPETQYF. The full variable domain, rest sourced from reference TRBV11-2 and TRBJ2-5, is EAGVAQSPRYKIIEKRQSVAFWCNPISGHATLYWYQQILGQGPKLLIQFQNNGVVDDSQLPKDRFSAERLKGVDSTLKIQPAKLEDSAVYLCASSLYPAGGPETQYFGPGTRLLVL.